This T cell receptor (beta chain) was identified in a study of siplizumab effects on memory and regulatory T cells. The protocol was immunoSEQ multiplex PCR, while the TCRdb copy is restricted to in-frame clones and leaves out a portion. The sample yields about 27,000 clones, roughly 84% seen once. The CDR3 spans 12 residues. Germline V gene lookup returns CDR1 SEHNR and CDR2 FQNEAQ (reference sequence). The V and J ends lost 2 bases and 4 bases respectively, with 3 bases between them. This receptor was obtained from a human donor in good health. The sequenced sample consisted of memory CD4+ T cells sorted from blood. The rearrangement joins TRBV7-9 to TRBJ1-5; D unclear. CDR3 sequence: CASSLHNQPQHF. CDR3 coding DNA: TGTGCCAGCAGCTTACATAATCAGCCCCAGCATTTT.